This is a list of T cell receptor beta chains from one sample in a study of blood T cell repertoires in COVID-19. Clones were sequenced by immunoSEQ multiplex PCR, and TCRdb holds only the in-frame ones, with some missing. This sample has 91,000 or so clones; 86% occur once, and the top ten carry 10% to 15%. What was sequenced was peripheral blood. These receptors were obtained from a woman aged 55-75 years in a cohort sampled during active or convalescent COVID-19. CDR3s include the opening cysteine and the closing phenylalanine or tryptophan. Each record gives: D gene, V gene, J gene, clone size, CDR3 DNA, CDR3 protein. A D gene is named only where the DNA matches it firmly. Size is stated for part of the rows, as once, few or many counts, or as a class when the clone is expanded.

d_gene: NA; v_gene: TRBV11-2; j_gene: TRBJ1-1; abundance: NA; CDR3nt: TGTGCCAGCAGCTTTGTGGCACCCGGGGGGAACACTGAAGCTTTCTTT; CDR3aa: CASSFVAPGGNTEAFF
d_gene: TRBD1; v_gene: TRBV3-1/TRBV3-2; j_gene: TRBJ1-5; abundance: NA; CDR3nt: TGTGCCAGCAGCCGGGGACAGGGGGCGAGCCAGCCCCAGCATTTT; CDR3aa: CASSRGQGASQPQHF
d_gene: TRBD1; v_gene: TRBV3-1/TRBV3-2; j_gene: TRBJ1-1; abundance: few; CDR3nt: TGTGCCAGCAGCGGGACAGCGAACACTGAAGCTTTCTTT; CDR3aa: CASSGTANTEAFF
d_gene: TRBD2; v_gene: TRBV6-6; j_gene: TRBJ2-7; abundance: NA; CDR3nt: TGTGCCAGCCGAGAAAGCGGGAAGAACGAGCAGTACTTC; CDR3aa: CASRESGKNEQYF
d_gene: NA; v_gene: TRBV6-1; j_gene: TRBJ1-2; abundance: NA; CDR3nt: TGTGCCAGCAATGAACCGGGACTGTATGGCTACACCTTC; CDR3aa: CASNEPGLYGYTF
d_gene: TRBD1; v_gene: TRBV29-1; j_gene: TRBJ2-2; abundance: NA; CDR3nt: TGCAGCGTTTTGGGAGGGGACAGGGTGAACACCGGGGAGCTGTTTTTT; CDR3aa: CSVLGGDRVNTGELFF
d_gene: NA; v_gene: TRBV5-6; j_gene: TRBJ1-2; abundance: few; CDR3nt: TGTGCCAGCAGCTTGTCTCCCCCTGGCTACACCTTC; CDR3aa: CASSLSPPGYTF
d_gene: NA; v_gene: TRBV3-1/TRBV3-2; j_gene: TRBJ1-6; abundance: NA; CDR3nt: TGTGCCAGCAGGAAACGGGGGGAAGGCTATAATTCACCCCTCCACTTT; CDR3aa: CASRKRGEGYNSPLHF
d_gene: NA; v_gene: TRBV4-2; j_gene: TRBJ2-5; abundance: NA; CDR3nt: TGTGCCAGCAGCCAAGTCTCGGCTAGCCCGCGGCTCAGAGAGACCCAGTACTTC; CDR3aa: CASSQVSASPRLRETQYF
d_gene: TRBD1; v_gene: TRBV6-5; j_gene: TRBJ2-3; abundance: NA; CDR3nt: TGTGCCAGCAGTAACTGGACAGGGGGCAAGGATACGCAGTATTTT; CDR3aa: CASSNWTGGKDTQYF
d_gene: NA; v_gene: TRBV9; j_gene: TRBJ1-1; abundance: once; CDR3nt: TGTGCCAGCAGCACCCGGACAGTAGGGACTGAAGCTTTCTTT; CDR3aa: CASSTRTVGTEAFF
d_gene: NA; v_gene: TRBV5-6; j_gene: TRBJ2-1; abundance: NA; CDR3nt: TGTGCCAGCAGCTTGGACAGTTACAATGAGCAGTTCTTC; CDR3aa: CASSLDSYNEQFF
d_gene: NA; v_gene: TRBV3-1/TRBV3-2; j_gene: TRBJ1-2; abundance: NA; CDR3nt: TGTGCCAGCAGCCAAGCGGGGGGCTACAGCTATGGCTACACCTTC; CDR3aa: CASSQAGGYSYGYTF
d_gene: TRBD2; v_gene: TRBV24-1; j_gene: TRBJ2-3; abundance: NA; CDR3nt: TGTGCCACCAGTGAAGGCGGGGGGGCCATAGATACGCAGTATTTT; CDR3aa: CATSEGGGAIDTQYF
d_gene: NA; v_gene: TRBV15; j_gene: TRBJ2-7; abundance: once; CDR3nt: TGTGCCACCCGGGCGGGCGGAGTACTACGCAAGCAGTACTTC; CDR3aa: CATRAGGVLRKQYF
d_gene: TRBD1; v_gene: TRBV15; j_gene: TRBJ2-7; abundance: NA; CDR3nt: TGTGCCACCAGCAGAGGCCTAGGACAGGACGGCTCCTACGAGCAGTACTTC; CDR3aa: CATSRGLGQDGSYEQYF
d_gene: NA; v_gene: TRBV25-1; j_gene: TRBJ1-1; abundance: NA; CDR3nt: TGTGCCAGCAGTGTGGTACAGGCCACTGAAGCTTTCTTT; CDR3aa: CASSVVQATEAFF
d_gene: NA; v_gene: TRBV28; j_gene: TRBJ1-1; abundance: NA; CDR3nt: TGTGCCATTACGGACAGTTTGAACACTGAAGCTTTCTTT; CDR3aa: CAITDSLNTEAFF
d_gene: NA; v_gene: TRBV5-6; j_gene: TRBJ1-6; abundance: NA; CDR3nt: TGTGCCAGCAGCTTTTTTGGGGGCGGTTATAATTCACCCCTCCACTTT; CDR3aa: CASSFFGGGYNSPLHF
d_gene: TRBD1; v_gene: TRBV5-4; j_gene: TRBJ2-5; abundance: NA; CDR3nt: TGTGCCAGCAGCTTGTACAGGGGGCGAGGGGAGACCCAGTACTTC; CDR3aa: CASSLYRGRGETQYF
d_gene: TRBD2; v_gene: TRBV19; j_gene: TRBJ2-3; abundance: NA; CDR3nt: TGTGCCAGTAGTGTACTAGCGGGAGGGCCGTATACGCAGTATTTT; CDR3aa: CASSVLAGGPYTQYF
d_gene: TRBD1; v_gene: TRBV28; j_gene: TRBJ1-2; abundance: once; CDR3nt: TGTGCCAGCAGAATAACAGGGGGCGGGGGCTACACCTTC; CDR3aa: CASRITGGGGYTF
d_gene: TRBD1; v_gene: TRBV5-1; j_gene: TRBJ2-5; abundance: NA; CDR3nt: TGCGCCAGCAGCCTGGACAGGGTCAGGGAGACCCAGTACTTC; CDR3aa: CASSLDRVRETQYF
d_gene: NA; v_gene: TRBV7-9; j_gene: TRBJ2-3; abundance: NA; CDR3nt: TGTGCCAGCAGCTTACTGTCAGATACGCAGTATTTT; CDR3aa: CASSLLSDTQYF
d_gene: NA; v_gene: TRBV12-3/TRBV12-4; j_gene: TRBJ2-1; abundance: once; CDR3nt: TGTGCCAGCAGTTTAATGGGCCCCAATGAGCAGTTCTTC; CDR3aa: CASSLMGPNEQFF
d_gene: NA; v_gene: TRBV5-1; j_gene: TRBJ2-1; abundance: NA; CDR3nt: TGCGCCAGCAGCCCCGGGACTCTCAATGAGCAGTTCTTC; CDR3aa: CASSPGTLNEQFF
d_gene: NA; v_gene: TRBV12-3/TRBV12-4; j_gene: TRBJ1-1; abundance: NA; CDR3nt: TGTGCCAGCAGTTTCAGTGGCACTGAAGCTTTCTTT; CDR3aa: CASSFSGTEAFF
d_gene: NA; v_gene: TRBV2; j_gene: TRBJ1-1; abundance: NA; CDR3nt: TGTGCCAGCAGTGGGAGGGGATTAAAGACTGAAGCTTTCTTT; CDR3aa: CASSGRGLKTEAFF
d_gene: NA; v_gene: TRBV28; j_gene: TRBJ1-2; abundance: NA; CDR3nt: TGTGCCAGCAGTTTATCCGGGTATGGCTACACCTTC; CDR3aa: CASSLSGYGYTF
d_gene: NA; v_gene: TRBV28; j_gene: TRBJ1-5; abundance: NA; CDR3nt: TGTGCCAGCAGTTCGACAGTTCCTTTGAACAATCAGCCCCAGCATTTT; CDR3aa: CASSSTVPLNNQPQHF
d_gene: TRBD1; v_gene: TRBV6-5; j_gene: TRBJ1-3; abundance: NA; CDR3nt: TGTGCCAGCAGTCAGGACAGGGGGCTTAACACCATATATTTT; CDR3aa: CASSQDRGLNTIYF
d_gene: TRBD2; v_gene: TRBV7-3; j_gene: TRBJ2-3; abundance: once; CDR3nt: TGTGCCAGCAGCCTACTCGGGGGGGCAAGGAGTACGCAGTATTTT; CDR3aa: CASSLLGGARSTQYF
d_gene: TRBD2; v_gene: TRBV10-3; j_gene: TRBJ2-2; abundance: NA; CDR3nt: TGTGCCATCAGTGATAATCTCGCGGGGGGGCTGAACACCGGGGAGCTGTTTTTT; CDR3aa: CAISDNLAGGLNTGELFF
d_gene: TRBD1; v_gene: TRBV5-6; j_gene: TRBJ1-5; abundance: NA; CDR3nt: TGTGCCAGCAGCTTACAGGGGGCCAATCAGCCCCAGCATTTT; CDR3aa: CASSLQGANQPQHF
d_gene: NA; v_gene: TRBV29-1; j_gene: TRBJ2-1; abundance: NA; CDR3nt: TGCAGCGTTCTGTTATCGACATTGGATGAGCAGTTCTTC; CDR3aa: CSVLLSTLDEQFF
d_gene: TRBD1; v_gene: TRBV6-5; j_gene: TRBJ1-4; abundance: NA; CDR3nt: TGTGCCAGCAGTTACTCGACAGGGCCCAATGAAAAACTGTTTTTT; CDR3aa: CASSYSTGPNEKLFF
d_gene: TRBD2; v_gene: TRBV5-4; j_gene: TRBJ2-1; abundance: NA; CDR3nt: TGTGCCAGCAGCTTGCAGTGGGGGGGGAGCTCCTACAATGAGCAGTTCTTC; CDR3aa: CASSLQWGGSSYNEQFF
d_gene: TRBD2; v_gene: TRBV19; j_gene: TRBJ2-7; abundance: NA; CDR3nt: TGTGCCAGTAGTATCGCCCGGGGGGTCGAGCAGTACTTC; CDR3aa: CASSIARGVEQYF
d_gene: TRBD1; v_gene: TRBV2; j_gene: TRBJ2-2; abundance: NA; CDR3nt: TGTGCCAGCAGTGGACAGGGGAACACCGGGGAGCTGTTTTTT; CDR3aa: CASSGQGNTGELFF
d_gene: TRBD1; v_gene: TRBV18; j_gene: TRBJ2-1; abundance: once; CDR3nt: TGTGCCAGCTCACCTCTGATGACAGGGTACAATGAGCAGTTCTTC; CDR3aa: CASSPLMTGYNEQFF
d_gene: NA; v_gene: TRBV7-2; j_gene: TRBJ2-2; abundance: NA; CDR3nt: TGTGCCAGCAGCTTACCGGTGAACCCCGGGGAGCTGTTTTTT; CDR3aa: CASSLPVNPGELFF
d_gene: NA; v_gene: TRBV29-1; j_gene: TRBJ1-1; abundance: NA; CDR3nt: TGCAGCGTTGCCGTGACTGAAGCTTTCTTT; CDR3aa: CSVAVTEAFF
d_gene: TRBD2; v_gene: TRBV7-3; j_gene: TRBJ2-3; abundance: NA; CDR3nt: TGTGCCAGCAGCCATGTAAGCGGGGCGGGGGTCACAGATACGCAGTATTTT; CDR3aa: CASSHVSGAGVTDTQYF
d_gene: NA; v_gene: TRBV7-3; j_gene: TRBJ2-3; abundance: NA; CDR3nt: TGTGCCAGCAGCTTCGGACAGTTGGTAATCACAGATACGCAGTATTTT; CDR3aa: CASSFGQLVITDTQYF
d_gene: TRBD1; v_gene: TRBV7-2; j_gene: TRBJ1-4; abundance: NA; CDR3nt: TGTGCCAGCAGCCGGAAGACAGGGGTTAATGAAAAACTGTTTTTT; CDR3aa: CASSRKTGVNEKLFF
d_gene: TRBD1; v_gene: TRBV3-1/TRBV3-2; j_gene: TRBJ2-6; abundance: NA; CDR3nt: TGTGCCAGCAGCCAGACAGGGACTGGGGCCAACGTCCTGACTTTC; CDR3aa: CASSQTGTGANVLTF
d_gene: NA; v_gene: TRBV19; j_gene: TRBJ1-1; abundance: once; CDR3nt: TGTGCCAGTAGTACCCCAGGGACTCGTCGATTTCACACTGAAGCTTTCTTT; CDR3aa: CASSTPGTRRFHTEAFF
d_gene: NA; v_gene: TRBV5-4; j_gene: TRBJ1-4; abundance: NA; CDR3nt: TGTGCCAGCAGCTTGAGGAGAGATAGTAATGAAAAACTGTTTTTT; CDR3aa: CASSLRRDSNEKLFF
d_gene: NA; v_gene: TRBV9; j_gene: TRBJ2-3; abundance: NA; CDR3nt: TGTGCCAGCAGCGAGGGGGGGTACACAGATACGCAGTATTTT; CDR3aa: CASSEGGYTDTQYF
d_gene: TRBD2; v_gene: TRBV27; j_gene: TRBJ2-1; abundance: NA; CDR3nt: TGTGCCAGCAGTTTATTGAGGGGACTAGCGCTTTCTAATGAGCAGTTCTTC; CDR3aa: CASSLLRGLALSNEQFF
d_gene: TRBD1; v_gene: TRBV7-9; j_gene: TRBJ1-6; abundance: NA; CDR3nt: TGTGCCAGCAGCCCGGACAGGACACCCCTCCACTTT; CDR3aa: CASSPDRTPLHF
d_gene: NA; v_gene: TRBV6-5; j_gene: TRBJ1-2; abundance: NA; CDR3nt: TGTGCCAGCAGTATCGACAGGAGCTATGGCTACACCTTC; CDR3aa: CASSIDRSYGYTF
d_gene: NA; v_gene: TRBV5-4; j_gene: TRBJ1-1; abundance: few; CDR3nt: TGTGCCAGCAGCTTGGGGACGTCCATAAAGCGGACTGAAGCTTTCTTT; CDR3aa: CASSLGTSIKRTEAFF
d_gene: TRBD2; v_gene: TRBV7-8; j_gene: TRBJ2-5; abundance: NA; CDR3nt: TGTGCCAGCAGCTTATTAGCTAGCGGGAGCCGGGAGGAGACCCAGTACTTC; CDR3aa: CASSLLASGSREETQYF
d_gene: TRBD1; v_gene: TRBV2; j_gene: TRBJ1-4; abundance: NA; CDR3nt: TGTGCCAGCAGGGGACAGGGTAATGAAAAACTGTTTTTT; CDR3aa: CASRGQGNEKLFF
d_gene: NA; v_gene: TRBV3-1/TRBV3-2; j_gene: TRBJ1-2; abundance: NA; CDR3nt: TGTGCCAGCAGCCACGGGGGGATCGAAAATAACTATGGCTACACCTTC; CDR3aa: CASSHGGIENNYGYTF
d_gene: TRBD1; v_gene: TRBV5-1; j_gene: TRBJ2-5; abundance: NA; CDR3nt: TGCGCCAGCAGCAGGGGACAGGGAGAGACCCAGTACTTC; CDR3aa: CASSRGQGETQYF
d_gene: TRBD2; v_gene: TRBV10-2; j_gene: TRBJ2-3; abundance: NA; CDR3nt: TGCGCCAGCAGCGCTCCCCCCGGACTAGCGGATAGCACAGATACGCAGTATTTT; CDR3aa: CASSAPPGLADSTDTQYF
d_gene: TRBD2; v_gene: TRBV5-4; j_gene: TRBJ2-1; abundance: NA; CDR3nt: TGTGCCAGCAGCTCCCCGACCCTAGCGGGCAATGAGCAGTTCTTC; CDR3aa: CASSSPTLAGNEQFF
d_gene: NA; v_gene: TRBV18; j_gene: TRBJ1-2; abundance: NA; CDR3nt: TGTGCCAGCTCACTCGGGGCAGGGGACTATGGCTACACCTTC; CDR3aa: CASSLGAGDYGYTF